Below, 32 T cell receptor beta chains from the same sample are listed, as sequenced in a study of beta chain features in type 1 diabetes. No antigen has been assigned to these receptors. Investigators reverse transcribed all isolated RNA, so they sequenced expressed TCRB transcripts. Generated by immunoSEQ multiplex PCR, the TCRdb table keeps only in-frame clones and is missing some. Of 600,000 to 750,000 clones listed, around 11% are singletons. Findings of the study overall: All four CD4+ subsets of Type 1 diabetes patients contained TCRB CDR3s that were moderately but significantly shorter.

The sample consisted of naive CD4+ T cells from blood. The receptors stem from a man younger than 40 with type 1 diabetes.

A few counts support this clone. The chain combines TRBV5-6 with TRBJ2-7; possible D gene TRBD2, 6 bases. This CDR3 contains 16 residues. Looked up from germline, CDR1 is SGHDT and CDR2 is YYEEEE. V was shortened by 1 base and J by 2 bases, with 16 bases between the two germline ends. CDR3 protein: CASSLLWRGGTYEQYF. Written as DNA, the CDR3 is TGTGCCAGCAGCTTGTTGTGGCGGGGAGGTACCTACGAGCAGTACTTC.

The gene calls are TRBV7-2 and TRBJ2-5; D gene unclear. Per germline, CDR1 SGHTA and CDR2 FQGNSA. CDR3 size: 13 residues. Trimming removed 1 base from V and 1 base from J, with 4 bases in between. The CDR3 region is CASSLVIQETQYF. CDR3 nucleotide sequence: TGTGCCAGCAGCTTAGTCATCCAAGAGACCCAGTACTTC.

This sequence joins TRBV15 and TRBJ2-1, with D maybe TRBD2 (6 bases). Trimming took 8 bases from V and 0 from J, leaving 17 bases between them. CDR3 length: 16 residues. Germline V gene sequence: CDR1 LNHNV, CDR2 YYDKDF (reference sequence). CDR3 nucleotide sequence: TGTGCCACCCGTTCCCATACGGGGGACTCCTACAATGAGCAGTTCTTC. Residues: CATRSHTGDSYNEQFF.

The chain joins TRBV2 to TRBJ2-7; D may be TRBD1 or TRBD2 (5 bases each). Germline values: CDR1 SNHLY, CDR2 FYNNEI. Trimming cost V 5 bases and J 6 bases, with 23 bases left between them. This CDR3 has 16 amino acids. Written as DNA, the CDR3 is TGTGCCAGCAGTACCCTTTCTGGCAGGGTTGGAGGCGAGCAGTACTTC. It is translated as CASSTLSGRVGGEQYF.

This clone was found a few times. The chain carries TRBV7-9 and TRBJ1-1, with D possibly TRBD1 on 5 matching bases. The CDR3 has 15 amino acids. Trimming shortened V by 11 bases and J by 0 bases, and 19 bases separated the two germline ends. CDR1 and CDR2 from the germline V gene are SEHNR and FQNEAQ (reference sequence). The CDR3 DNA follows: TGTGCCGCCTCCCCGGCAGGGTGGATGAACACTGAAGCTTTCTTT. Translating gives CAASPAGWMNTEAFF.

The rearrangement links TRBV7-2 to TRBJ1-6; the D gene is possibly TRBD1 (5 bases). CDR3 length: 14 amino acids. CDR1 SGHTA and CDR2 FQGNSA come from the germline V gene. Trimming left V 5 bases short and J 6 bases short, with 11 bases between. The CDR3: CASSPRRVNSPLHF. CDR3 coding DNA: TGTGCCAGCAGCCCCCGCAGGGTTAATTCACCCCTCCACTTT.

This clone was seen a handful of times. V gene TRBV5-4 combines with J gene TRBJ2-1, with TRBD2 matching 12 bases. Trimming removed 4 bases from V and 3 bases from J; junction bases left unmatched: 8. This CDR3 has 17 amino acids. The V gene's germline CDR1 is SGHNT and CDR2 YYREEE (reference sequence). CDR3 DNA sequence: TGTGCCAGCAGCGCCACACTAGCGGGGGGTAACTACAATGAGCAGTTCTTC. Encoded protein: CASSATLAGGNYNEQFF.

The rearrangement uses TRBV28 and TRBJ2-7; D is perhaps TRBD1 or TRBD2 (5 bases each). V was cut by 3 bases and J by 4 bases, with 13 bases left in between. The germline gives CDR1 MDHEN, CDR2 SYDVKM. This CDR3 contains 14 residues. The chain's CDR3 is CASSFGTEIYEQYF. The CDR3 DNA reads as TGTGCCAGCAGTTTCGGGACGGAGATATACGAGCAGTACTTC.

This clone was counted between two and nine times. This rearrangement joins TRBV18 to TRBJ2-3; TRBD1 is a possible D gene (7 bases). The CDR3 contains 16 residues. Trimming removed 3 bases from V and 4 bases from J, with 17 bases in between. Germline V gene lookup returns CDR1 KGHSH and CDR2 LQKENI. In nucleotides, the CDR3 is TGTGCCAGCTCACCGATGGAGGGGGCTATCCCAGATACGCAGTATTTT. It specifies CASSPMEGAIPDTQYF.

This clone was counted only a few times. This sequence joins TRBV9 and TRBJ2-5, with 8 bases lining up with TRBD1. V shed 4 bases, J shed 2 bases, and the junction held 4 bases outside the gene matches. Germline lookup yields CDR1 SGDLS and CDR2 YYNGEE. The CDR3 covers 14 residues. CDR3 sequence reads: CASSWGTGQETQYF. The CDR3 bases are TGTGCCAGCAGCTGGGGGACAGGACAAGAGACCCAGTACTTC.

The sample holds a few counts of this clone. The chain has TRBV7-9 and TRBJ2-4; a possible D gene is TRBD1 (5 bases). This CDR3 is built from 16 residues. Germline CDR1 reads SEHNR; CDR2 reads FQNEAQ (reference sequence). The V gene lost 2 bases and the J gene lost 2 bases, with 13 bases spanning the gap. The CDR3 spells CASSLWQGASKNIQYF. The CDR3 DNA sequence: TGTGCCAGCAGCTTATGGCAGGGCGCTTCCAAAAACATTCAGTACTTC.

This clone showed up just a few times. The chain uses TRBV5-6 and TRBJ2-1; the D is unclear. The CDR3 runs to 12 residues. Germline CDR1 reads SGHDT; CDR2 reads YYEEEE. Trimming left V 2 bases short and J 7 bases short, with 7 bases between. CDR3 loop: CASSFLKNEQFF. The DNA for the CDR3 is TGTGCCAGCAGCTTCTTAAAGAATGAGCAGTTCTTC. The full variable domain, completed using reference TRBV5-6 and TRBJ2-1, is DAGVTQSPTHLIKTRGQQVTLRCSPKSGHDTVSWYQQALGQGPQFIFQYYEEEERQRGNFPDRFSGHQFPNYSSELNVNALLLGDSALYLCASSFLKNEQFFGPGTRLTVL.

The rearrangement uses TRBV6-1 and TRBJ1-5; 11 bases line up with TRBD1. Germline V CDR1 and CDR2: MNHNS, SASEGT. The junction had 6 bases not matched to a gene; V was cut back by 8 bases and J by 3 bases. The CDR3 has 15 residues. CDR3 nucleotides: TGTGCCAGCCCCCAGGACAGGGGGCACAATCAGCCCCAGCATTTT. It yields the protein CASPQDRGHNQPQHF.

The rearrangement joins TRBV5-4 to TRBJ2-5; the D gene is possibly TRBD1 (6 bases). CDR3 length: 15 residues. V dropped 0 bases and J dropped 1 base, with 10 bases sitting between them. Germline V gene data show CDR1 as SGHNT and CDR2 as YYREEE (reference sequence). CDR3 sequence: CASSLGRQVQETQYF. Written as DNA, the CDR3 is TGTGCCAGCAGCTTGGGCCGACAGGTCCAAGAGACCCAGTACTTC.

The chain has TRBV7-9 and TRBJ2-3; TRBD1 is a possible D gene (5 bases). CDR3 length: 15 residues. V dropped 5 bases and J dropped 5 bases, with 17 bases sitting between them. Germline values: CDR1 SEHNR, CDR2 FQNEAQ (reference sequence). In nucleotides, the CDR3 is TGTGCCAGCAGCCCGCAGGGTAATGCCGGAGATACGCAGTATTTT. Translation: CASSPQGNAGDTQYF.

Note on this clone: Other DNA sequences within the sample encode an identical CDR3. In DNA, the CDR3 is TGTGCCAGCAGCAGACAAGAGACCCAGTACTTC. It specifies CASSRQETQYF. The chain recombines TRBV5-6 with TRBJ2-5; D ambiguous. V shed 4 bases and J shed 2 bases, with 3 bases lying between them. The CDR3 contains 11 residues. Germline values: CDR1 SGHDT, CDR2 YYEEEE.

This clone was counted only a few times. The V call is TRBV7-2, the J call TRBJ2-5; D remains ambiguous. The ends were cut back, 5 bases at V and 3 bases at J, with 13 bases in the middle. CDR1 and CDR2 (germline): SGHTA, FQGNSA. CDR3 length equals 14 residues. CDR3 nucleotide sequence: TGTGCCAGCAGCCTCGACTGGCCAGAAGAGACCCAGTACTTC. Translation gives CASSLDWPEETQYF.

The chain recombines TRBV5-1 with TRBJ1-1, with D perhaps matching TRBD1 (5 bases). Trimming took 0 bases from V and 7 from J, leaving 16 bases between them. The CDR3 contains 15 residues. CDR1 is SGHRS and CDR2 is YFSETQ in the germline V gene. The DNA for the CDR3 is TGCGCCAGCAGCTTGGCCGGTATGGGGGAAAGTGAAGCTTTCTTT. Amino acids: CASSLAGMGESEAFF.

This clone occurred a few times. The chain uses TRBV6-5 and TRBJ1-4, with D possibly being TRBD1 (5 bases). From germline, CDR1 is MNHEY and CDR2 SVGAGI. The CDR3 has 14 amino acids. Trimming took off 7 bases at V and 4 bases at J, with 13 bases between the two ends. DNA of the CDR3: TGTGCCAGCACCATGACAGCGGATAATGAAAAACTGTTTTTT. Amino acids: CASTMTADNEKLFF.

This clone appeared a few times. This chain uses TRBV28 with TRBJ1-2, with TRBD1 identical over 8 bases. Germline CDR1 reads MDHEN; CDR2 reads SYDVKM. The CDR3 is 14 amino acids. V shed 5 bases, J shed 5 bases, and the junction held 7 bases outside the gene matches. The chain's CDR3 is CASSPPGQEYGYTF. The CDR3, as DNA: TGTGCCAGCAGTCCGCCGGGACAGGAATATGGCTACACCTTC.

The chain is built from TRBV6-6 and TRBJ1-2; unclear D gene. The CDR3 is made up of 13 amino acids. Germline V gene lookup returns CDR1 MNHNY and CDR2 SVGAGI (reference sequence). V was cut by 0 bases and J by 8 bases, with 10 bases left in between. The CDR3 DNA reads TGTGCCAGCAGTTACTCGAAAGCGGTAGGCTACACCTTC. Encoded protein: CASSYSKAVGYTF.

The CDR3 DNA reads as TGTGCCAGCAGCTTCCCACCCCGCTCTGGAAACACCATATATTTT. Translating gives CASSFPPRSGNTIYF. The chain employs TRBV7-2 and TRBJ1-3, with no clear D. V gave up 3 bases and J gave up 0 bases, with 9 bases separating them. The length of the CDR3 is 15 residues. Germline CDR1 and CDR2: SGHTA and FQGNSA.

This clone was observed a few times. The chain employs TRBV5-1 and TRBJ1-2, with a weak D call TRBD1 (5 bases). The germline gives CDR1 SGHRS, CDR2 YFSETQ. The CDR3 covers 13 residues. V was clipped by 4 bases and J by 2 bases, with 9 bases between them. CDR3 DNA: TGCGCCAGCAGCGGGACCGAGAACTATGGCTACACCTTC. Amino acids: CASSGTENYGYTF.

Only a few counts were recorded for this clone. The genes are TRBV6-5 and TRBJ2-1; TRBD1 matches 8 bases. The CDR3 is made up of 14 amino acids. V lost 5 bases and J lost 4; bases outside the gene matches: 4. Germline-derived CDR1 and CDR2 are MNHEY and SVGAGI. As DNA, the CDR3 is TGTGCCAGCAGTAGGACAGGGAGTTACAATGAGCAGTTCTTC. Translated, it gives CASSRTGSYNEQFF.

This chain connects TRBV7-3 to TRBJ2-2; the D is unclear. The ends were cut back, 3 bases at V and 6 bases at J, with 8 bases in the middle. CDR1 is SGHTA and CDR2 is FQGTGA in the germline V gene. CDR3 length: 13 residues. CDR3 amino acids: CASSFLGSGELFF. The CDR3 DNA follows: TGTGCCAGCAGCTTCCTTGGGTCCGGGGAGCTGTTTTTT.

The V call is TRBV2, the J call TRBJ2-7; possible D gene TRBD1, 6 bases. This CDR3 region has 15 residues. From germline, CDR1 is SNHLY and CDR2 FYNNEI. V was clipped by 6 bases and J by 2 bases, with 17 bases between them. The CDR3 coding sequence is TGTGCCAGCAGGACGGTCAGGGACACACCCTACGAGCAGTACTTC. This gives the protein CASRTVRDTPYEQYF.

A few counts support this clone. The rearrangement uses TRBV19 and TRBJ1-5, with 8 bases aligning to TRBD1. CDR1 LNHDA and CDR2 SQIVND come from the germline V gene (reference sequence). Unmatched junction bases numbered 4, after V lost 6 bases and J lost 0 bases. This CDR3 comprises 15 residues. The CDR3: CASSRQGYSNQPQHF. The CDR3 DNA reads TGTGCCAGTAGCCGACAGGGGTATAGCAATCAGCCCCAGCATTTT.

This clone was observed a few times. DNA of the CDR3: TGTGCCAGCAGCTCCGGACAGGGTTTGGGCAAAGAGACCCAGTACTTC. It encodes CASSSGQGLGKETQYF. The V gene is TRBV5-4, the J gene TRBJ2-5; 8 bases map to TRBD1. The CDR3 is 16 amino acids. V shed 3 bases and J 3 bases; nucleotides not matched to a gene: 10. Germline lookup yields CDR1 SGHNT and CDR2 YYREEE (reference sequence).

The chain uses TRBV19 and TRBJ1-3; no clear D gene. In germline, CDR1 is LNHDA, CDR2 SQIVND (reference sequence). Trimming removed 6 bases at V and 0 bases at J, with 9 bases between. The CDR3 contains 14 residues. Written as DNA, the CDR3 is TGTGCCAGTAGGCCGGGATCCTCTGGAAACACCATATATTTT. It is translated as CASRPGSSGNTIYF.

The chain carries TRBV5-1 and TRBJ1-1; D is unresolved. Germline lookup yields CDR1 SGHRS and CDR2 YFSETQ. The CDR3 loop spans 14 amino acids. Trimming pared 5 bases from V and 6 bases from J, leaving 17 bases between. CDR3 nucleotides: TGCGCCAGCAGTTTAGTGGGGTTTGGGGCTGAAGCTTTCTTT. Translating it yields CASSLVGFGAEAFF.

This clone was seen only a few times. The chain combines TRBV29-1 with TRBJ2-3, with D tentatively TRBD1 (7 bases). CDR3 size: 15 residues. Germline lookup yields CDR1 SQVTM and CDR2 ANQGSEA. With 1 base removed from V and 5 bases from J, the gap between germline ends came to 16 bases. The CDR3 loop is CSVEGQGGGGDTQYF. The CDR3 region has the DNA TGCAGCGTTGAAGGCCAGGGGGGCGGTGGAGATACGCAGTATTTT.

The rearrangement uses TRBV29-1 and TRBJ2-7, with D perhaps being TRBD1 or TRBD2 (5 bases each). This CDR3 region has 15 residues. V was shortened by 1 base and J by 0 bases, with 13 bases between the two germline ends. Germline V lookup: CDR1 SQVTM, CDR2 ANQGSEA. CDR3 loop: CSVEGPGRSSYEQYF. The CDR3 DNA follows: TGCAGCGTTGAAGGTCCGGGACGAAGCTCCTACGAGCAGTACTTC.